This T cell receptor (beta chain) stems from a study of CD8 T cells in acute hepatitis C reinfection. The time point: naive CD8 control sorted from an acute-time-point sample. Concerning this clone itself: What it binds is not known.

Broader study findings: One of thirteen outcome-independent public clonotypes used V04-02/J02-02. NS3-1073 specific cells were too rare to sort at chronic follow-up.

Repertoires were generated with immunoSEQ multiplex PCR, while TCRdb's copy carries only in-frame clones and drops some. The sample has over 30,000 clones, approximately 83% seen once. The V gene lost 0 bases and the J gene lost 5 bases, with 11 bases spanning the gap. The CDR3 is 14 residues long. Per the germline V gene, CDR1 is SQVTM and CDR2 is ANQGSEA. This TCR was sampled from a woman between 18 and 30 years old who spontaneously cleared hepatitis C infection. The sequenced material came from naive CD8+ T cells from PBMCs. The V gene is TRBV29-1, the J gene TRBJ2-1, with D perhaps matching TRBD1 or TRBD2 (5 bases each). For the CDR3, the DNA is TGCAGCGTTGAAGATCGGGGACGGCACAATGAGCAGTTCTTC. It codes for CSVEDRGRHNEQFF.